This TCR beta chain was observed in a study of cytomegalovirus exposure and HLA in healthy donors. Whole-study results and caveats: In a later analysis, a genetic analysis reported fewer productive-TCR N-insertions in an Asian-associated ancestry cluster than the cohort average. There were a few CMV-associated chains whose specificity for CMV antigens was confirmed in vitro.

In this sample, this clone turned up a few times. Its specificity is unknown. With 60 Vbeta and 13 Jbeta primers, the PCR was carried out. Assay: immunoSEQ multiplex PCR; the TCRdb copy retains only in-frame clones and omits some. Among about 120,000 clones, 10% were seen once, and the ten largest hold about 4.6%. Donors likely had unrecorded immune exposures despite being nominally healthy when sampled. CDR1 is SGHVS, CDR2 FNYEAQ, per germline. The V gene lost 1 base and the J gene lost 7 bases, with 14 bases spanning the gap. This CDR3 spans 14 amino acids. This chain uses TRBV7-6 with TRBJ2-7; D is possibly TRBD1 (5 bases). The source is a woman aged 18-30 years in good health and CMV-seropositive. The sample comprised PBMCs. In nucleotides, the CDR3 is TGTGCCAGCAGCTTAGGTGGACACACAGAGGAGCAGTACTTC. Translation gives CASSLGGHTEEQYF.